The rows below give T cell receptor beta chains drawn from one sample of a study of PD-1 blockade in mismatch repair-deficient tumors. Using immunoSEQ multiplex PCR, the repertoire was profiled, and TCRdb retains in-frame clones only, with some absent. The sample has 50,000 to 75,000 clones; approximately 88% are singletons. Sequenced material: peripheral blood, taken 52 weeks after starting pembrolizumab. All receptors come from an adult with mismatch repair-deficient cancer. Each CDR3 is given with its conserved first and last residue.

cdr3_aa,v_call,j_call
CASSLGAPGQGYEQFF,TRBV5-1,TRBJ2-1
CASRPLGLARDNEQFF,TRBV27,TRBJ2-1
CASSSQGMGTEAFF,TRBV5-1,TRBJ1-1
CASSQETSGEAMISYEQYF,TRBV4-3,TRBJ2-7
CASGSGTGNTEAFF,TRBV12-5,TRBJ1-1
CASSVRDSGYNEQFF,TRBV9,TRBJ2-1
CASSPGLAGAYEQYF,TRBV4-1,TRBJ2-7
CASSFRDNSYNEQFF,TRBV13,TRBJ2-1
CASSIGQVAYEQYF,TRBV19,TRBJ2-7
CASSLDGQPQHF,TRBV4-2,TRBJ1-5
CASSYGQAFGELFF,TRBV5-6,TRBJ2-2
CASSWGHEQFF,TRBV27,TRBJ2-1
CASRELGTGVFNQPQHF,TRBV19,TRBJ1-5
CASSEWASGIDRDTQYF,TRBV25-1,TRBJ2-3
CASSLSVPFNEQFF,TRBV11-3,TRBJ2-1
CATLGQEGGYTF,TRBV6-1,TRBJ1-2
CASKLGTSGTNEQFF,TRBV2,TRBJ2-1
CASSPQTGKYSDTQYF,TRBV7-6,TRBJ2-3
CSVEAIPGHFHQETQYF,TRBV29-1,TRBJ2-5
CASSPGVLGTYEQYF,TRBV27,TRBJ2-7
CASSARSHEKLFF,TRBV11-2,TRBJ1-4
CASSYQGGAEAFF,TRBV6-5,TRBJ1-1
CASGPTVSSYEQYF,TRBV12-5,TRBJ2-7
CASSQGRERRTGELFF,TRBV14,TRBJ2-2
CASSLGAGEPWTQYF,TRBV28,TRBJ2-3
CASSPSHYEQYF,TRBV28,TRBJ2-7
CASSTPDKPIETQYF,TRBV28,TRBJ2-5
CASRVSNEQFF,TRBV7-2,TRBJ2-1
CASSFGGRQPQHF,TRBV7-9,TRBJ1-5
CASSLGRGDQPQHF,TRBV5-1,TRBJ1-5
CASSIVPGAGELFF,TRBV19,TRBJ2-2
CASSLVTSGINEQFF,TRBV7-3,TRBJ2-1
CASHTQGRKLFF,TRBV2,TRBJ1-4
CASSLLPAVPYEQYF,TRBV7-2,TRBJ2-7
CASSYNTQGEQYF,TRBV6-5,TRBJ2-7
CASSHGLATSTDTQYF,TRBV4-1,TRBJ2-3
CSAQETQYF,TRBV20-1,TRBJ2-5
CASSLGDRVPFFEQYF,TRBV5-1,TRBJ2-7
CASSVKSFPGPSYEQYF,TRBV9,NA
CASSLFRVKDYYNEQFF,TRBV27,TRBJ2-1